The present entry profiles one TCR beta chain with its context. The sample is drawn from a study of CD8 T cells in Susac syndrome. With random hexamers, roughly 0.5 to 1 ug RNA was reverse transcribed. TCRdb fed the immunoSEQ multiplex PCR reads into MiXCR, producing one record per CDR3 protein. Of just over 150,000 distinct CDR3 sequences listed, 95% to 96% are singletons. Germline V gives CDR1 SQVTM, CDR2 ANQGSEA. The V gene end was trimmed by 4 bases and the J gene end by 2 bases; junction bases not matched to a gene: 2. This CDR3 has 13 residues. The sample comprised CD8+ T cells from PBMCs. This receptor was obtained from a human donor with multiple sclerosis. V is TRBV29-1 and J is TRBJ2-5, with TRBD1 matching 9 bases. CDR3 sequence (DNA): TGCAGCGTTGTGGGGACAGGGCAAGAGACCCAGTACTTC. It codes for CSVVGTGQETQYF.